Below, one T cell receptor (beta chain) is given with its context. This clone's antigen is unknown. The record has no base qualities; no much larger clone is one base away. This sample was included in a study of T cell responses to AZD1222 COVID-19 vaccine (TCRdb year 2021). Notes on the research overall: AZD1222 recipients with second doses at about 4 weeks or about 12 weeks were pooled, because spike-specific TCR depth and breadth did not differ between schedules. TCR sequencing was performed for over 230 trial participants, of whom about 200 were given two doses of AZD1222 and 26 were given two doses of MenACWY control vaccine. Trial participants were enrolled into age subgroups of 18-55, 56-69 and 70-plus years, which contained about 150, 27 and 61 TCR-sequenced participants, respectively. Broader findings and caveats from the paper: Epitopes outside the regions mutated in the B.1.351 and B.1.1.7 variants were reportedly recognized by nearly half of the unique spike-specific TCRs. The 56-69-year group was small, and its depth increase did not reach significance, likely because of low power. A significant rise in spike-specific TCR breadth and depth was observed after two AZD1222 doses relative to day 0 and relative to MenACWY recipients. Because no samples from the day 14 peak response were available, repertoires could be characterized only after the peak T cell response. Conclusions about previously exposed vaccinees are limited, since just 6 or 7 AZD1222 recipients were seropositive for SARS-CoV-2 at baseline. CD4 TCRs associated with the vaccine covered the entire spike protein, and the dominant responses were in regions 160-218 and 743-854. Participants were mostly white British and included more females than males, and it was suggested by the authors that clonal diversity may have been underestimated.

The CDR3 regions of human TCRbeta chains were subjected to immunosequencing. The authors' analysis ran thus. Repertoire TCRs were matched against a reference library of SARS-CoV-2-specific TCRs generated with the MIRA antigen-specificity platform. Breadth meant the fraction of unique TCRs that were SARS-CoV-2-associated, whereas depth meant the fraction of total T cells that were SARS-CoV-2-associated. Using the MIRA data, each spike-specific TCR was assigned both to the spike region to which the TCR was reactive and to a CD4 or CD8 class. Log10-transformed breadth and depth values were compared by one-way ANOVA with Sidak's multiple comparisons tests. TCRdb stores this immuneACCESS table with in-frame sequences only. Part of the clones is absent; in the studies checked, under half of the shortfall reflects unresolved V genes, and no reason is known for the rest. The V and J calls and the clone size are those of that table, but D and trimming were determined from the DNA. The table for this sample lists around 180,000 clones; 70% to 90% of them were counted only once. The top ten constitute about 0.49% of the sample.

The CDR3, cysteine through phenylalanine, is 19 amino acids long. Only the CDR3 part of the read is kept: 57 bases, read in frame from the first base. Ends trimmed: V by 5 bases, J by 0 bases; bases unmatched to a gene: 10. CDR1 and CDR2, looked up from the germline V gene (reference sequence), are MNHEY and SMNVEV. The time point label for this specimen denotes: baseline before first vaccination. The vaccinee samples were drawn from two UK trials, COV001 and COV002, one of which was a single-blind randomized controlled phase 2/3 trial testing AZD1222 (ChAdOx1 nCoV-19) in healthy adults. Trial participant PBMC samples were collected at day 0 and day 28 after the second dose for TCRbeta chain sequencing.

The sample here was peripheral blood, taken on day 0 of AZD1222 vaccination. This clonotype was obtained from an adult in good health. The chain joins TRBV27 to TRBJ2-1; a stretch of 13 junction bases matches TRBD2. The CDR3 protein sequence reads: CASSPKGTSGVTSYNEQFF. The DNA sequence is as follows: TGTGCCAGCAGTCCGAAAGGGACTAGCGGGGTTACCTCCTACAATGAGCAGTTCTTC.